These 14 T cell receptor beta chains were all obtained from the same sample, sequenced in a study of CD8 T cells in Susac syndrome. Random hexamers were used to reverse transcribe roughly 0.45 to 1 ug of RNA. MiXCR, run by TCRdb on the immunoSEQ multiplex PCR reads, gives a single entry per CDR3 protein. The repertoire holds 150,000 to 250,000 distinct CDR3 sequences, with over 90% as singletons. What was sequenced was CD4+ T cells from PBMCs. These receptors all stem from a human donor with multiple sclerosis.

The chain joins TRBV27 to TRBJ1-2; no reliable D call. Germline loops: CDR1 MNHEY, CDR2 SMNVEV (reference sequence). This CDR3 has 22 residues. Deletions cut 7 bases from V and 5 bases from J, with 41 bases between. The chain's CDR3 is CASTPLIVLSAPPPLSSYGYTF. DNA for the CDR3: TGTGCCAGCACCCCCCTTATCGTCTTATCGGCACCACCACCCTTATCATCTTATGGCTACACCTTC.

The chain employs TRBV20-1 and TRBJ2-7, with TRBD1 identical over 7 bases. This CDR3 comprises 13 residues. Germline V gene data show CDR1 as DFQATT and CDR2 as SNEGSKA (reference sequence). Unmatched junction bases numbered 5, after V lost 6 bases and J lost 0 bases. CDR3 region: CSARGQSSYEQYF. The DNA for the CDR3 is TGCAGTGCGAGGGGACAGAGCTCCTACGAGCAGTACTTC.

This clonotype was detected only once. This chain joins TRBV29-1 and TRBJ1-1, with a weak D call TRBD1 (5 bases). From germline, CDR1 is SQVTM and CDR2 ANQGSEA. This CDR3 spans 11 amino acids. Trimming cost V 3 bases and J 8 bases, with 10 bases left between them. The CDR3 protein is CSVDRAREAFF. CDR3 nucleotide sequence: TGCAGCGTTGACAGGGCCAGGGAAGCTTTCTTT.

The CDR3 DNA reads TGTGCCAGCTCACCAACACGAAGTCGTAATGAGCAGTTCTTC. Translation: CASSPTRSRNEQFF. V and J are TRBV18 and TRBJ2-1, with D uncertain. V lost 2 bases and J 7 bases, leaving 12 bases between the germline ends. Germline V gene data show CDR1 as KGHSH and CDR2 as LQKENI. This CDR3 comprises 14 residues.

This clonotype was seen just once. The CDR3 bases are TGCGCCAGCAGCCACCGGACTCTGGGAGGTAATGAGCAGTTCTTC. This translates into CASSHRTLGGNEQFF. The V gene is TRBV4-1, the J gene TRBJ2-1; possibly TRBD2 for D (6 bases). Germline V CDR1 and CDR2: MGHRA, YSYEKL. Trimming cost V 3 bases and J 7 bases, with 16 bases left between them. This CDR3 is built from 15 residues.

This rearrangement joins TRBV2 to TRBJ2-5, with TRBD2 as a possible D gene (6 bases). CDR3 length: 13 amino acids. CDR1 SNHLY and CDR2 FYNNEI come from the germline V gene. Trimming cost V 10 bases and J 4 bases, with 16 bases left between them. CDR3 sequence: CATGPTGGETQYF. DNA of the CDR3: TGTGCCACAGGGCCCACCGGGGGAGAGACCCAGTACTTC.

V gene TRBV7-6 combines with J gene TRBJ1-1; D unresolved. Trimming removed 5 bases from V and 11 bases from J, with 18 bases in between. Germline CDR1 reads SGHVS; CDR2 reads FNYEAQ. The CDR3 is 13 amino acids. CDR3 protein: CASSPHGSAGAFF. Written as DNA, the CDR3 is TGTGCCAGCAGCCCACATGGGTCAGCCGGGGCTTTCTTT.

The gene calls are TRBV5-1 and TRBJ1-2; D gene unclear. This CDR3 comprises 16 residues. Germline V CDR1 and CDR2: SGHRS, YFSETQ. Trimming cost V 0 bases and J 0 bases, with 12 bases left between them. The chain's CDR3 is CASSLDGPRANYGYTF. Here the CDR3 DNA reads TGCGCCAGCAGCTTGGACGGACCCAGAGCTAACTATGGCTACACCTTC.

V is TRBV20-1 and J is TRBJ1-1; tentative D call: TRBD1 (5 bases). The CDR3 has 16 residues. CDR1 DFQATT and CDR2 SNEGSKA come from the germline V gene (reference sequence). V lost 5 bases to trimming and J lost 8 bases, with 27 bases between them. The CDR3 loop is CSAYRDSGSGDKEAFF. The CDR3 DNA is TGCAGTGCTTACCGGGACTCCGGGTCGGGCGATAAGGAAGCTTTCTTT.

Only one count was recorded for this clonotype. The chain uses TRBV20-1 and TRBJ2-5; possibly TRBD1 for D (6 bases). The CDR3 has 13 residues. Trimming took off 6 bases at V and 3 bases at J, with 14 bases between the two ends. Germline V CDR1 and CDR2: DFQATT, SNEGSKA (reference sequence). CDR3 protein: CSASGQTKETQYF. Here the CDR3 DNA reads TGCAGTGCCTCCGGACAGACTAAAGAGACCCAGTACTTC.

This chain uses TRBV6-1 with TRBJ2-5, with 11 bases fitting TRBD2. Germline V gene lookup returns CDR1 MNHNS and CDR2 SASEGT. The V gene end was trimmed by 5 bases and the J gene end by 5 bases; junction bases not matched to a gene: 16. This CDR3 comprises 18 residues. The CDR3 region is CASSKGRTTSGGSETQYF. The DNA for the CDR3 is TGTGCCAGCAGTAAGGGGAGGACTACTAGCGGGGGATCGGAGACCCAGTACTTC.

The chain couples TRBV7-8 to TRBJ1-1, with D possibly TRBD1 on 5 matching bases. The V end lost 0 bases, the J end lost 10 bases, and 9 bases lay between the germline ends. This CDR3 comprises 12 residues. Germline V gene sequence: CDR1 SGHVS, CDR2 FQNEAQ. The CDR3 region is CASSLAEGRAFF. In DNA, the CDR3 is TGTGCCAGCAGCTTAGCGGAGGGGCGAGCTTTCTTT. The full variable domain, with the rest looked up from reference TRBV7-8 and TRBJ1-1, is GAGVSQSPRYKVAKRGQDVALRCDPISGHVSLFWYQQALGQGPEFLTYFQNEAQLDKSGLPSDRFFAERPEGSVSTLKIQRTQQEDSAVYLCASSLAEGRAFFGQGTRLTVV.

This rearrangement joins TRBV3-1 to TRBJ2-1; TRBD2 matches 8 bases. The CDR3 extends over 14 amino acids. The V segment lost 5 bases and the J segment 8 bases; nucleotides outside the gene matches: 8. Germline-derived CDR1 and CDR2 are LGHDT and YNNKEL (reference sequence). CDR3 DNA sequence: TGTGCCAGCAGCGCTTTTGCGGGGGGCTATGAGCAGTTCTTC. Amino acid sequence: CASSAFAGGYEQFF.

The chain links TRBV5-1 to TRBJ1-1; the D is unclear. The CDR3 contains 15 residues. V shed 0 bases and J shed 3 bases, with 12 bases lying between them. Per the germline V gene, CDR1 is SGHRS and CDR2 is YFSETQ. This CDR3 is CASSLGGSSHTEAFF. The DNA for the CDR3 is TGCGCCAGCAGCTTGGGTGGTAGTTCGCACACTGAAGCTTTCTTT.